This is a list of T cell receptor beta chains from one sample in a study of blood T cell repertoires in COVID-19. TCRdb's table, derived via immunoSEQ multiplex PCR, lists solely in-frame clones and lacks some. The data contain a few hundred thousand clones, around 87% of them singletons. The sample consisted of PBMCs or T cells enriched from blood (not recorded which). These receptors originate from a woman between 45 and 65 years old who had recovered from COVID-19. The CDR3 runs from the conserved cysteine through the conserved F or W. The order of the fields is clone size, V gene, J gene, D gene, CDR3 protein, CDR3 DNA. D genes are given only for firm matches. Not every row has a clone size; where given, it reads once, few, many or a size class.

>-|TRBV15|TRBJ2-1|TRBD2
CATSRGVNSGYLEQFF
TGTGCCACCAGCAGAGGAGTGAATAGCGGGTACCTTGAGCAGTTCTTC
>-|TRBV27|TRBJ2-3|-
CASSERVPPTDTQYF
TGTGCCAGCAGCGAGCGGGTCCCCCCCACAGATACGCAGTATTTT
>-|TRBV5-1|TRBJ2-7|-
CASAVGGVAYEQYF
TGCGCCAGCGCCGTGGGGGGAGTTGCCTACGAGCAGTACTTC
>-|TRBV14|TRBJ1-2|-
CASSQYSHGYTF
TGTGCCAGCAGCCAATACAGCCATGGCTACACCTTC
>-|TRBV5-1|TRBJ2-5|TRBD1
CASSLTGDTRETQYF
TGCGCCAGCAGCTTGACAGGGGATACAAGAGAGACCCAGTACTTC
>-|TRBV2|TRBJ1-6|TRBD1
CASSIGTENSPLHF
TGTGCCAGCAGTATAGGGACAGAAAATTCACCCCTCCACTTT
>-|TRBV28|TRBJ1-5|-
CASSETGHNQPQHF
TGTGCCAGCAGCGAGACAGGCCACAATCAGCCCCAGCATTTT
>-|TRBV12-3/TRBV12-4|TRBJ1-5|TRBD1
CASSPGGNQPQHF
TGTGCCAGCAGTCCAGGGGGAAATCAGCCCCAGCATTTT
>-|TRBV9|TRBJ2-5|-
CASSAGQETQYF
TGTGCCAGCAGCGCGGGACAAGAGACCCAGTACTTC
>few|TRBV2|TRBJ1-3|-
CASSESSGSGNTIYF
TGTGCCAGCAGTGAATCCAGTGGCTCTGGAAACACCATATATTTT
>-|TRBV19|TRBJ2-3|-
CASSIDRWAAGAQYF
TGTGCCAGTAGTATAGATAGGTGGGCTGCCGGCGCGCAGTATTTT
>-|TRBV30|TRBJ2-7|-
CACYSISGSYEQYF
TGTGCCTGTTATAGTATCTCGGGCTCCTACGAGCAGTACTTC
>-|TRBV7-2|TRBJ2-2|TRBD2
CASSLALWAGASGELFF
TGTGCCAGCAGCTTAGCCCTCTGGGCGGGAGCATCCGGGGAGCTGTTTTTT
>-|TRBV5-3|TRBJ2-2|-
CARSPFWGDPSAELNTGELFF
TGTGCCAGAAGCCCATTTTGGGGGGACCCCTCCGCTGAACTTAACACCGGGGAGCTGTTTTTT
>once|TRBV4-1|TRBJ1-2|-
CASSQERALGWGYTF
TGCGCCAGCAGCCAAGAGCGGGCCCTAGGTTGGGGCTACACCTTC
>once|TRBV18|TRBJ2-7|TRBD2
CASSPGLAGSREQYF
TGTGCCAGCTCACCAGGACTAGCGGGATCCCGAGAGCAGTACTTC